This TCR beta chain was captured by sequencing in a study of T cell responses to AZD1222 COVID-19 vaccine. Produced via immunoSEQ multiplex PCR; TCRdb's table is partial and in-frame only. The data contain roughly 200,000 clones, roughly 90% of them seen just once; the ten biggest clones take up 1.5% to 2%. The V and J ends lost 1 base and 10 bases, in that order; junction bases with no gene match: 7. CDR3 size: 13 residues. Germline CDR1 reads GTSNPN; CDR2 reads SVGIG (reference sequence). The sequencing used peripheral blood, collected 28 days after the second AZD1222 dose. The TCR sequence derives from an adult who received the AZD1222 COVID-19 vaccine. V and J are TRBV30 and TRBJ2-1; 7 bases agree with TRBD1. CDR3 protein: CAWSARQGKEQFF. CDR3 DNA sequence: TGTGCCTGGAGTGCTAGACAGGGAAAGGAGCAGTTCTTC.